This TCR beta chain is drawn from a study of Graves' ophthalmopathy and Graves' hyperthyroidism (dated by TCRdb to the late 2010s). Some background on the complete study: Peripheral blood samples were taken at the time of initial diagnosis, before any treatment was given. To tell Graves' ophthalmopathy apart from Graves' hyperthyroidism, and to predict which patients would progress to ophthalmopathy, the study relied on TCR beta repertoire signatures. In total, 135 blood samples were TCR-sequenced: roughly 45 ophthalmopathy, under 80 hyperthyroidism and approximately 17 hyperthyroidism-to-ophthalmopathy patients. A discovery set of 100 patients (about 45 ophthalmopathy, around 57 stable hyperthyroidism) was enrolled to explore V-J signatures distinguishing ophthalmopathy from hyperthyroidism. An independent validation cohort was composed of around 19 hyperthyroidism patients and roughly 16 patients who later progressed from hyperthyroidism to ophthalmopathy. T-cell repertoires of thyroid tissue and blood were compared in about six hyperthyroidism patients. After sampling, hyperthyroidism patients received methimazole starting at 30 mg daily, and ophthalmopathy patients received high-dose intravenous methylprednisolone. The 100 or so discovery patients were randomly split 7:3 into training and test sets. The research as a whole found: In validation, the model predicted ophthalmopathy progression with 55% to 71% sensitivity and around 72% specificity; eleven to twelve predicted patients were CT-confirmed with GO in a median of about 6.1 months. Most of the expanded thyroid clonotypes with a frequency above 0.001 were also detected in blood, and it was suggested that the thyroid immune response may be reflected by blood repertoires. No statistical method was used to predetermine the sample size, and group allocation was not hidden from the investigators. In cross-validation, the 13-signature model distinguished ophthalmopathy from stable hyperthyroidism with less than 90% sensitivity and 81.08% specificity, while in the test set the corresponding values were roughly 80% and 75%.

TCR beta CDR3 regions were amplified from RNA transcripts for repertoire sequencing. The first round of RT-PCR was done with HTBI primers and the Qiagen OneStep RT-PCR kit, and was followed by a second round of multiplex PCR, then size selection and purification. Libraries were sequenced on an Illumina HiSeq2000 using paired-end 100 bp reads. Turning to the authors' computational methods: Reads were processed with SOAPnuke, discarding reads with adapters, uncalled bases, mean Phred below 15, or no exact constant-primer or identifier match. COPE v1.2.5 was used to merge high-quality paired reads. Each unique nucleotide sequence was defined as a clonotype, and clonotypes were aligned to IMGT TRB V, D and J references with MiTCR v1.1. Only V-J combinations with frequency above 0.0001 were analysed, covering around 99% of repertoires. For each V-J combination, a TCR clonal expansion and chaos score was defined as F50 clonal expansion divided by the chaos observed in the TCRdist matrix. Welch's t-statistics and random forest were used to reduce the features to about 12 V-J combinations, which were then used as input to a naive Bayes classifier. The similarity between thyroid and blood repertoires was quantified using the Morisita-Horn index. TCRdb reran the public reads through fastp at Q25 and MiXCR, keeping productive beta chains. Under each unique CDR3 protein, matching rows form one entry showing the most common genes and DNA. TCRdb assigned the V and J calls; the authors' analysis was not used. This sample comprises about 620,000 distinct CDR3 sequences, approximately 22% of them detected only once. The ten largest clones capture approximately 7.7% of the sample.

This clonotype was counted ten times or more. The clone's antigen remains unknown. The germline gene is not matched at one end of the junction; a read error may be the cause. For CDR1 and CDR2, the germline V gene (reference sequence) lists MNHEY and SMNVEV. Reading from cysteine to phenylalanine, the CDR3 counts 12 amino acids. CDR3 DNA is the only sequence kept; it has 36 bases, read in frame from the first base. Hyperthyroidism was defined as stable when no progression to ophthalmopathy occurred within 18 months of follow-up. Hyperthyroidism patients were newly diagnosed, with disease duration under 2 months, and aged 18 to 65 years. Patients were excluded if they had other autoimmune diseases, uncontrolled infections, pregnancy or lactation. Diagnosis relied on clinical symptoms, serum thyroxine, TRAb, thyroid ultrasound and orbital computed tomography. Using Ficoll-Paque density gradient centrifugation, PBMCs were isolated from 9.5 to 10 ml of fresh peripheral blood. Total RNA was extracted using Trizol reagent, and RNA quality was checked on an Agilent 2100 Bioanalyzer.

The chain joins TRBV27 to TRBJ2-7; the D gene is perhaps TRBD2, on 5 matching bases. Sequenced sample: peripheral blood. This clonotype originated in a woman aged 18 to 35 with stable Graves' hyperthyroidism. Some clones in this sample may be carry-over from other donors' samples. Donor details come from another sample of the same person, matched by shared clones. The CDR3 sequence is CASSLSGGEQYF. The nucleotide sequence is TGCGCCAGCAGCTTGTCCGGAGGCGAGCAGTACTTC.